This note documents a single T cell receptor (beta chain) sequence. The antigen is undetermined. Deep level was the assay's run setting. The assay was immunoSEQ multiplex PCR, and TCRdb's table has in-frame clones only and misses some. The sample consists of about 980,000 clones, over 60% of them appearing once. Naive CD45RA+ and memory CD45RA-negative subsets were split from CD4+ cells. These data come from a study of shared clonotypes between healthy human individuals. The CDR3 sequence is 15 residues long. From germline, CDR1 is MNHEY and CDR2 SVGAGI. V shed 8 bases and J 3 bases; nucleotides not matched to a gene: 10. Study findings and constraints: A handful of donors showed sharing of approximately 5% of naive CD4 clonotypes.

The sequence was collected from a man between 18 and 29 years old in good health. The chain carries TRBV6-5 and TRBJ2-1; TRBD1 aligns across 7 bases. Sample: memory CD4+ T cells sorted from blood. The subset: CD45RA-negative fraction. CDR3 nucleotides: TGTGCCAGCGGAAGAGGGGGCTCCGACTACAATGAGCAGTTCTTC. Protein product: CASGRGGSDYNEQFF.